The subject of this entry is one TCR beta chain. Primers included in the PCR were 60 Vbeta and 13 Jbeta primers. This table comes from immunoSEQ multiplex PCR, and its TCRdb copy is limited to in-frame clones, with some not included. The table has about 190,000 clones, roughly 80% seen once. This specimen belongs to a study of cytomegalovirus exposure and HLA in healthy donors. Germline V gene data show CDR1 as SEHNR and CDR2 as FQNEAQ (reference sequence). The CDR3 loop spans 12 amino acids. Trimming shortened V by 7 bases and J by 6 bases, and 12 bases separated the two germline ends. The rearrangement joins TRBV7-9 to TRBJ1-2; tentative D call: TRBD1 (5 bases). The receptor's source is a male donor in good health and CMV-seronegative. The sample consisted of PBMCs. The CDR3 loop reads CASTARVDGYTF. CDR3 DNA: TGTGCCAGCACGGCCAGGGTGGATGGCTACACCTTC.